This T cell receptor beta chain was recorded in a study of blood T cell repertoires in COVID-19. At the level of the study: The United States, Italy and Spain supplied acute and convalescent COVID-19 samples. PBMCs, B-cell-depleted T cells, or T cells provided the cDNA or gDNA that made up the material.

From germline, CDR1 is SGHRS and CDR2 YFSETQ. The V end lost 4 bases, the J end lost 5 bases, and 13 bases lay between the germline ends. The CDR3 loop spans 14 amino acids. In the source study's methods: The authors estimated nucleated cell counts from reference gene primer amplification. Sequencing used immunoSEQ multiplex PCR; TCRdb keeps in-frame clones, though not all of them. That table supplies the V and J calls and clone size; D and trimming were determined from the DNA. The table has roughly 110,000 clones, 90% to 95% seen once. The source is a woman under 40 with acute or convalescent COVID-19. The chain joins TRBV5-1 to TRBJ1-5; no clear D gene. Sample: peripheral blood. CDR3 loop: CASSNWPGDQPQHF. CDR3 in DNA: TGCGCCAGCAGCAATTGGCCCGGGGATCAGCCCCAGCATTTT.